These 22 T cell receptor beta chains were all obtained from the same sample, sequenced in a study of shared clonotypes between healthy human individuals. CD45RO negativity and positive selection for CCR7 defined naive CD8 cells, a population that excluded terminally differentiated effector memory CD45RA+ cells. Measured with immunoSEQ multiplex PCR; TCRdb has only the in-frame clones, and not every one. The sample carries fewer than 1 million clones, 95% to 97% recorded once. The sequenced material came from naive CD8+ T cells sorted from blood. The receptors shown here come from a young man in good health.

With respect to this clone: The same CDR3 arises from other DNA sequences in this sample as well. The chain combines TRBV4-3 with TRBJ2-7, with 10 nucleotides matching TRBD2. V trimming: 1 base; J trimming: 3 bases; junction bases outside the gene matches: 0. The CDR3 has 14 residues. Per germline, CDR1 LGHNA and CDR2 YSLEER. The CDR3 DNA follows: TGCGCCAGCAGCCAAGGGACTAGCGGCTACGAGCAGTACTTC. Translation: CASSQGTSGYEQYF.

The rearrangement uses TRBV2 and TRBJ2-2; D is possibly TRBD2 (6 bases). Per germline, CDR1 SNHLY and CDR2 FYNNEI. Between the trimmed V and J ends, which lost 6 bases and 4 bases, there was a span of 15 bases. CDR3 length: 15 residues. The CDR3 DNA reads TGTGCCAGCAGCCCGCGGAGGGTCGGCACCGGGGAGCTGTTTTTT. Translated, it gives CASSPRRVGTGELFF.

This chain connects TRBV27 to TRBJ2-1; D gene unclear. Per the germline V gene, CDR1 is MNHEY and CDR2 is SMNVEV (reference sequence). Trimming removed 2 bases from V and 10 bases from J, with 21 bases in between. The CDR3 spans 16 residues. CDR3 bases: TGTGCCAGCAGTTTAAGGCCCTCCCCGAGCGTCCGGGAGCAGTTCTTC. It specifies CASSLRPSPSVREQFF.

This clone occurred a few times. The chain recombines TRBV28 with TRBJ1-1, with D possibly TRBD1 on 5 matching bases. Trimming pared 3 bases from V and 1 base from J, leaving 12 bases between. This CDR3 region has 15 residues. The germline V gene has CDR1 MDHEN and CDR2 SYDVKM. For the CDR3, the DNA is TGTGCCAGCAGTTTTCCGACAGTACAGAACACTGAAGCTTTCTTT. This codes for CASSFPTVQNTEAFF. Full variable domain (missing parts from reference TRBV28 and TRBJ1-1): DVKVTQSSRYLVKRTGEKVFLECVQDMDHENMFWYRQDPGLGLRLIYFSYDVKMKEKGDIPEGYSVSREKKERFSLILESASTNQTSMYLCASSFPTVQNTEAFFGQGTRLTVV.

The CDR3 DNA follows: TGTGCCAGCAGTGTGATCAACATTGGGACCCTACAAAATGAGCAGTTCTTC. Translation: CASSVINIGTLQNEQFF. The rearrangement links TRBV6-1 to TRBJ2-1, with D possibly being TRBD1 or TRBD2 (5 bases each). The CDR3 covers 17 residues. The germline CDR1 and CDR2 sequences are MNHNS and SASEGT. V lost 4 bases, J lost 7 bases, and 23 bases lay in between.

V usage is TRBV10-3 and J usage is TRBJ1-1; D uncertain. From germline, CDR1 is ENHRY and CDR2 SYGVKD. V dropped 11 bases and J dropped 2 bases, with 15 bases sitting between them. The CDR3 loop spans 13 amino acids. The CDR3 spells CAAGRTVNTEAFF. The DNA of the CDR3 is TGTGCCGCGGGCCGAACAGTAAACACTGAAGCTTTCTTT.

The rearrangement links TRBV5-1 to TRBJ2-7, with D possibly being TRBD1 (5 bases). The CDR3 is made up of 13 amino acids. V lost 3 bases to trimming and J lost 1 base, with 8 bases between them. Per the germline V gene, CDR1 is SGHRS and CDR2 is YFSETQ. CDR3 amino acids: CASSSGLSYEQYF. The CDR3, as DNA: TGCGCCAGCAGCTCAGGGTTGTCCTACGAGCAGTACTTC.

The chain joins TRBV14 to TRBJ2-6, with D perhaps TRBD1 (6 bases). CDR3 length equals 18 residues. Trimming removed 1 base at V and 0 bases at J, with 13 bases between. Germline CDR1 SGHDN, CDR2 FVKESK. Here the CDR3 DNA reads TGTGCCAGCAGCCAAGTACGGGACAACCCCTCTGGGGCCAACGTCCTGACTTTC. Its translation: CASSQVRDNPSGANVLTF.

This chain links TRBV4-3 with TRBJ2-2; D is unclear. V lost 0 bases and J lost 6, with 17 bases in between. This CDR3 contains 17 residues. Germline CDR1 and CDR2: LGHNA and YSLEER. The CDR3 DNA reads TGCGCCAGCAGCCAAGAGCTGGGCAGAGGTCGGCCCGGGGAGCTGTTTTTT. Its translation is CASSQELGRGRPGELFF.

The genes are TRBV29-1 and TRBJ2-7; tentative D call: TRBD2 (6 bases). The V and J ends lost 3 bases and 5 bases respectively, with 20 bases between them. Germline CDR1 is SQVTM and CDR2 is ANQGSEA. There are 15 residues in the CDR3. The CDR3 protein is CSVESPGTYTNEQYF. The CDR3 coding sequence is TGCAGCGTTGAGAGCCCGGGGACTTATACGAACGAGCAGTACTTC.

J is TRBJ2-4 and V is TRBV7-8, with a tentative D call TRBD1 (6 bases). The CDR3 is made up of 15 amino acids. CDR1 SGHVS and CDR2 FQNEAQ come from the germline V gene. V was clipped by 1 base and J by 8 bases, with 15 bases between them. The CDR3 DNA reads TGTGCCAGCAGCTTAGATAATTCAGGGGTCGACATTCAGTACTTC. This codes for CASSLDNSGVDIQYF. Looking up the rest from reference TRBV7-8 and TRBJ2-4 gives the full variable domain: GAGVSQSPRYKVAKRGQDVALRCDPISGHVSLFWYQQALGQGPEFLTYFQNEAQLDKSGLPSDRFFAERPEGSVSTLKIQRTQQEDSAVYLCASSLDNSGVDIQYFGAGTRLSVL.

A word on this clone: The junction differs from germline at one of its ends, possibly a read error. This chain links TRBV5-6 with TRBJ1-1; TRBD1 is a possible D gene (5 bases). The V gene's germline CDR1 is SGHDT and CDR2 YYEEEE. The CDR3 is 14 amino acids. CDR3 loop: CASRRGAGGPADEF. In DNA form, the CDR3 reads TGTGCCAGCAGACGTGGGGCAGGCGGGCCGGCCGACGAATTT.

V gene TRBV5-1 combines with J gene TRBJ2-1; 14 nucleotides align to TRBD2. Germline CDR1 SGHRS, CDR2 YFSETQ. CDR3 length: 16 amino acids. The ends lost 4 bases at V and 6 bases at J; junction bases unmatched: 6. CDR3 nucleotide sequence: TGCGCCAGCAGCATTGGGACTAGCGGGAGACTCAATGAGCAGTTCTTC. Its protein product is CASSIGTSGRLNEQFF.

The chain joins TRBV27 to TRBJ2-7; 9 bases are a match to TRBD1. Per the germline V gene, CDR1 is MNHEY and CDR2 is SMNVEV (reference sequence). With V trimmed by 10 bases and J by 3 bases, 4 bases remained unmatched. CDR3 length: 12 residues. The CDR3 spells CAIGTGSYEQYF. The CDR3, as DNA: TGTGCCATCGGGACAGGGAGCTACGAGCAGTACTTC.

The chain is built from TRBV5-1 and TRBJ2-3; 8 bases are a match to TRBD1. The CDR3 totals 16 residues. V shed 3 bases, J shed 2 bases, and the junction held 8 bases outside the gene matches. Germline assignment: CDR1 SGHRS and CDR2 YFSETQ. The CDR3 sequence: CASSSGGQGNTDTQYF. The CDR3 DNA follows: TGCGCCAGCAGCTCAGGCGGACAGGGTAACACAGATACGCAGTATTTT.

The CDR3 loop is CASGVNQETQYF. CDR3 bases: TGTGCCTCGGGGGTAAACCAAGAGACCCAGTACTTC. The V and J genes are TRBV6-6 and TRBJ2-5; TRBD2 might be the D (6 bases). Germline V gives CDR1 MNHNY, CDR2 SVGAGI (reference sequence). The V gene lost 11 bases and the J gene lost 0 bases, with 10 bases spanning the gap. This CDR3 is 12 amino acids long.

The chain combines TRBV5-1 with TRBJ1-3, with TRBD1 matching over 10 bases. CDR3 size: 17 residues. In germline, CDR1 is SGHRS, CDR2 YFSETQ. Trimming at V came to 4 bases and at J to 1 base, leaving 8 bases not matched to a gene. CDR3: CASSPGTGVNSGNTIYF. The CDR3 nucleotides are TGCGCCAGCAGCCCCGGGACAGGGGTGAATTCTGGAAACACCATATATTTT.

CDR3 DNA sequence: TGTGCCAGCAGTCTTAGGGAGGGGGCAGCCAAAAACATTCAGTACTTC. Its translation: CASSLREGAAKNIQYF. The chain links TRBV7-9 to TRBJ2-4; D may correspond to TRBD1 or TRBD2 (7 bases each). This CDR3 is 16 amino acids long. Deletions cut 6 bases from V and 0 bases from J, with 15 bases between. In germline, CDR1 is SEHNR, CDR2 FQNEAQ (reference sequence).

The chain is built from TRBV11-2 and TRBJ1-1; 7 nucleotides align to TRBD1. There are 15 residues in the CDR3. J lost 3 bases, V lost 5 bases, and 9 bases had no gene match. Germline assignment: CDR1 SGHAT and CDR2 FQNNGV. CDR3 sequence reads: CASSLRGLVDTEAFF. CDR3 nucleotide sequence: TGTGCCAGCAGCCTAAGGGGGCTTGTAGACACTGAAGCTTTCTTT.

V is TRBV7-3 and J is TRBJ2-2; D is unresolved. The germline V gene has CDR1 SGHTA and CDR2 FQGTGA. Between the trimmed V and J ends, which lost 5 bases and 7 bases, there was a span of 20 bases. CDR3 size: 16 residues. The CDR3 protein is CASSDVIFGSGGELFF. CDR3 DNA sequence: TGTGCCAGCAGCGACGTTATCTTCGGGTCGGGCGGGGAGCTGTTTTTT. Full variable domain (missing parts from reference TRBV7-3 and TRBJ2-2): GAGVSQTPSNKVTEKGKYVELRCDPISGHTALYWYRQSLGQGPEFLIYFQGTGAADDSGLPNDRFFAVRPEGSVSTLKIQRTERGDSAVYLCASSDVIFGSGGELFFGEGSRLTVL.

This rearrangement joins TRBV5-6 to TRBJ2-7; 10 nucleotides match TRBD2. Germline V CDR1 and CDR2: SGHDT, YYEEEE. The V and J ends lost 4 bases and 4 bases, in that order; junction bases with no gene match: 8. This CDR3 spans 15 amino acids. CDR3: CASSGLLAGVYEQYF. For the CDR3, the DNA is TGTGCCAGCAGCGGGTTGCTAGCGGGAGTTTACGAGCAGTACTTC.

The CDR3: CASSQDRRGGDSYEQYF. Here the CDR3 DNA reads TGCGCCAGCAGCCAAGATCGTAGGGGAGGGGACTCCTACGAGCAGTACTTC. V is TRBV4-3 and J is TRBJ2-7; the match to TRBD2 covers 7 bases. The J segment lost 0 bases and the V segment lost 0 bases, leaving 8 bases of the junction unmatched. CDR3 length: 17 residues. Germline V lookup: CDR1 LGHNA, CDR2 YSLEER.